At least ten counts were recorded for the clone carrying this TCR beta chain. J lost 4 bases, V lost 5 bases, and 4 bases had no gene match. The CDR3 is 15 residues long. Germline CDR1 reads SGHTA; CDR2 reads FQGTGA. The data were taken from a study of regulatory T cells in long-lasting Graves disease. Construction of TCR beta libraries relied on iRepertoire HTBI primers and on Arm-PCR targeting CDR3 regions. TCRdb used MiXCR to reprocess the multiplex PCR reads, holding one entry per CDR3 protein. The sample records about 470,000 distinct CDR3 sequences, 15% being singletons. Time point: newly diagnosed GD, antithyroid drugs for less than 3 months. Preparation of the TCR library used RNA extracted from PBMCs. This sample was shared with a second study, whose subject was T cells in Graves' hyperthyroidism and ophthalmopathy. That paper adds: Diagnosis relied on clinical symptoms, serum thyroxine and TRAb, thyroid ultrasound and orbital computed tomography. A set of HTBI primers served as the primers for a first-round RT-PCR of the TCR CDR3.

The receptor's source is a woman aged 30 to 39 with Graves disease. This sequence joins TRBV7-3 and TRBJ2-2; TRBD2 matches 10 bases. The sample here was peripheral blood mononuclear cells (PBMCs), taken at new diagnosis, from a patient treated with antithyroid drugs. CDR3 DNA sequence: TGTGCCAGCAGCCCCGGGACTAGCGTCACCGGGGAGCTGTTTTTT. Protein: CASSPGTSVTGELFF.